This T cell receptor (beta chain) was retrieved from a study of shared clonotypes between healthy human individuals. Overall study results and limits: Rarefaction curves obtained for sorted subsets showed sequencing incomplete despite large depth. Among the subsets, naive ones generally showed larger estimated richness than memory ones.

A remark on this clone: Its specificity is unknown.

Some 27,000 T cell genomes, or roughly 180 ng DNA, went into the sorted-subset replicate PCRs. Sequenced by immunoSEQ multiplex PCR; TCRdb stores in-frame clones only, minus some. The top ten clones hold more than 0.85% of a sample with about a million clones, 60% to 85% of them seen once. The CDR3 spans 16 residues. The V end was cut by 5 bases, the J end by 0 bases, with 14 bases between. Germline CDR1 SGHRS, CDR2 YFSETQ. This TCR derives from a man aged 18 to 35 in good health. Some clones in this sample may be carry-over from other donors' samples. V is TRBV5-1 and J is TRBJ2-2; tentative D call: TRBD2 (7 bases). The material sequenced was memory CD4+ T cells from PBMCs. The sample's subset: CD45RA-negative fraction. CDR3 sequence: CASRRGPASNTGELFF. The CDR3 nucleotides are TGCGCCAGCAGGCGGGGGCCGGCCTCGAACACCGGGGAGCTGTTTTTT.